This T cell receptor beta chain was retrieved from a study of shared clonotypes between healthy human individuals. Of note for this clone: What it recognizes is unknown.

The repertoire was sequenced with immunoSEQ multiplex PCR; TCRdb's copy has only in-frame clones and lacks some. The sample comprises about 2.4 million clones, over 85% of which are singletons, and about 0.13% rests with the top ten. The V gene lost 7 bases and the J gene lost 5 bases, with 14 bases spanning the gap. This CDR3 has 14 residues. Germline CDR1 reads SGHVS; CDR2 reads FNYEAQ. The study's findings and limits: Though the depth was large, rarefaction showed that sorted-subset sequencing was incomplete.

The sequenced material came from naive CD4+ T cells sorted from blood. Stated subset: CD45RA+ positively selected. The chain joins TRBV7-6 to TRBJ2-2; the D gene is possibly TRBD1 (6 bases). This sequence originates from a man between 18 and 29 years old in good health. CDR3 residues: CASTHRVGTGELFF. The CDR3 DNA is TGTGCCAGCACCCACAGGGTCGGGACCGGGGAGCTGTTTTTT. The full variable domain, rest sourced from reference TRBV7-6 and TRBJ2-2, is GAGVSQSPRYKVTKRGQDVALRCDPISGHVSLYWYRQALGQGPEFLTYFNYEAQQDKSGLPNDRFSAERPEGSISTLTIQRTEQRDSAMYRCASTHRVGTGELFFGEGSRLTVL.